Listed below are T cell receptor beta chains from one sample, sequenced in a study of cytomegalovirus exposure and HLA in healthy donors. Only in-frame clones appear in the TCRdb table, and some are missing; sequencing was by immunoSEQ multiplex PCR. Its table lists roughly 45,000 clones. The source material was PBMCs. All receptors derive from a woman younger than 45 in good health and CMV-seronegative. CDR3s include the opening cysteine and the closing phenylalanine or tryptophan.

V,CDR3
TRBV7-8,CASSLRTTYEQYF
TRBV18,CASSPLNGGDEQFF
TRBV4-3,CASSPGLGGRSSYEQYF
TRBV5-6,CASSLVVPSGRPQETQYF
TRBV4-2,CASSPSPDRGLGYAYEQYF
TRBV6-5,CASRRDSLSGNTIYF
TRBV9,CASSVDGRQYEQYF
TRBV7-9,CASSSHRGRGYGYTF
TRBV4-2,CASSQETGGLYGYTF
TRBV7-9,CASSKDRGGDEQYF
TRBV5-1,CASSSDGRGSGTEAFF
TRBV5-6,CASSSVTSVSSYEQYF
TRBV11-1,CASSPPGQWYTEAFF
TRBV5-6,CASSLVRPSSYEQYF
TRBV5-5,CASSLDLAGIYGYTF
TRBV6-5,CASSPGTGKYEQYF
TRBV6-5,CASSLHPGTLVDEQFF